The rows below give T cell receptor beta chains drawn from one sample of a study of blood T cell repertoires in COVID-19. The protocol was immunoSEQ multiplex PCR, while the TCRdb copy is restricted to in-frame clones and leaves out a portion. The top ten clones hold around an eighth of a sample with about 440,000 clones, more than 70% of them seen once. The sample was peripheral blood. The receptors derive from a woman between 50 and 59 years old with COVID-19, enrolled during active disease. The CDR3 runs from the conserved cysteine through the conserved F or W. A D gene is named only where the DNA matches it firmly. Expanded clones get a size class; other rows say once, few or many, or leave the size out.

clone_size j_call d_call v_call cdr3_nt cdr3_aa
NA TRBJ2-7 TRBD1 TRBV5-4 TGTGCCAGCAGCTCACAGGGGCCTCTTTACGAGCAGTACTTC CASSSQGPLYEQYF
NA TRBJ1-2 NA TRBV29-1 TGCAGCGTTGAAGTACCCCAAACGGTGGGCTACACCTTC CSVEVPQTVGYTF
NA TRBJ2-3 NA TRBV9 TGTGCCAGCACCCGCGGGCGCACAGATACGCAGTATTTT CASTRGRTDTQYF
NA TRBJ1-1 NA TRBV6-5 TGTGCCAGCAGTTCCCCGGGGGGTACTAGAGCTTTCTTT CASSSPGGTRAFF
NA TRBJ2-4 TRBD2 TRBV7-2 TGTGCCAGCAGCTTAGGGATAGCGGGGTTGAACATTCAGTACTTC CASSLGIAGLNIQYF
NA TRBJ2-2 NA TRBV27 TGTGCCAGCAGTTCCCATCGGCCAGGGGTCGGGGAGCTGTTTTTT CASSSHRPGVGELFF
few TRBJ1-1 NA TRBV10-3 TGTGCCATCAGTGAGTCGGGGGGGAACACTGAAGCTTTCTTT CAISESGGNTEAFF
NA TRBJ2-3 NA TRBV5-6 TGTGCCAGCAGCCCCCCAGGGACAGATACGCAGTATTTT CASSPPGTDTQYF
NA TRBJ1-3 NA TRBV7-9 TGTGTACGGGACTGGTGGTCGAGGGAGGTAATAAGGAACACCATATATTTT CVRDWWSREVIRNTIYF
NA TRBJ1-2 NA TRBV18 TGTGCCAGCTCACCAAGCGGAGCGGACTATGGCTACACCTTC CASSPSGADYGYTF
NA TRBJ1-2 TRBD1 TRBV5-6 TGTGCCAGCAGCTTGGGACAGGGGAACTATGGCTACACCTTC CASSLGQGNYGYTF
NA TRBJ2-5 NA TRBV29-1 TGCAGCGTTGGGGGCAGACTCTCAGAGACCCAGTACTTC CSVGGRLSETQYF
NA TRBJ2-3 NA TRBV2 TGTGCCAGCAGTGGATCTAGCGGTTCTAGGGGGGATACGCAGTATTTT CASSGSSGSRGDTQYF
NA TRBJ2-1 TRBD2 TRBV2 TGTGCCAGCAGCCCGGGACTAGCGTACAATGAGCAGTTCTTC CASSPGLAYNEQFF
NA TRBJ1-3 NA TRBV29-1 TGCAGCGCCGAGAGTGCTGGAAACACCATATATTTT CSAESAGNTIYF
NA TRBJ2-3 NA TRBV7-8 TGTGCCAGCAGCTTAGTGAGAAGCCCTTACTCTAGCACAGATACGCAGTATTTT CASSLVRSPYSSTDTQYF
NA TRBJ1-1 NA TRBV11-1 TGTGCCAGCAGCTTCTACGACAGGGAAGCTTTCTTT CASSFYDREAFF
NA TRBJ1-2 NA TRBV7-9 TGTGCCAGCAGCTTTGGAGGGGTGGGCTACACCTTC CASSFGGVGYTF
NA TRBJ1-1 TRBD1 TRBV4-1 TGCGCCAGCAGCCATCGACAGGGGGCGCAAGCTTTCTTT CASSHRQGAQAFF
NA TRBJ1-4 NA TRBV2 TGTGCCAGCAGTGAAAGCCCCAGGGTGCAGAGGGAAAAACTGTTTTTT CASSESPRVQREKLFF
NA TRBJ2-3 NA TRBV2 TGTGCCAGCAGTGAAGTCGGTCCGGGACACGTCACAGATACGCAGTATTTT CASSEVGPGHVTDTQYF
NA TRBJ1-4 TRBD1 TRBV2 TGTGCCAGCATCTCCGGGACAGGAGGATCAGTAGGCGAAAAACTGTTTTTT CASISGTGGSVGEKLFF
NA TRBJ1-2 NA TRBV6-5 TGTGCCAGCGGGGCAGGGGTTGGAGATGGCTACACCTTC CASGAGVGDGYTF
few TRBJ1-3 TRBD1 TRBV6-5 TGTGCCAGCAGTTACTCGACAGGGCGCGGAAACACCATATATTTT CASSYSTGRGNTIYF
NA TRBJ2-2 NA TRBV7-9 TGTGCCAGCAGCCCACGCCGGGGGTCGAACACCGGGGAGCTGTTTTTT CASSPRRGSNTGELFF
NA TRBJ2-1 TRBD1 TRBV10-3 TGTGCCATCAGTGGACAGGGGGCGAATGAGCAGTTCTTC CAISGQGANEQFF
few TRBJ2-1 TRBD2 TRBV12-3/TRBV12-4 TGTGCCAGCAGTTTAGTAACCGGGACTAGTCAGTTCTTC CASSLVTGTSQFF
NA TRBJ2-7 NA TRBV19 TGTGCCAGTAGTCTTACCGGGACTGCCTACGAGCAGTACTTC CASSLTGTAYEQYF
NA TRBJ1-1 NA TRBV6-5 TGTGCCAGCAGTTTAGAGGGAGGCGTGAACACTGAAGCTTTCTTT CASSLEGGVNTEAFF
NA TRBJ1-1 NA TRBV7-9 TGTGCCAGCAGCACACCCAAGGGGGACACTGAAGCTTTCTTT CASSTPKGDTEAFF
once TRBJ2-1 NA TRBV6-6 TGTGCCAGCAGCTCCGACAGGATTCCTTGGGGGGGACCGTACAATGAGCAGTTCTTC CASSSDRIPWGGPYNEQFF
NA TRBJ2-3 TRBD2 TRBV20-1 TGCAGTGCTAGTGTTCGGGGGGGACGCGATACGCAGTATTTT CSASVRGGRDTQYF
few TRBJ1-5 TRBD1 TRBV28 TGTGCCGCCGGGACAGGGCCGAGACCCAATCAGCCCCAGCATTTT CAAGTGPRPNQPQHF
NA TRBJ2-7 TRBD1 TRBV2 TGTGCCAGCAGTGGGACAGGGAACGAGCAGTACTTC CASSGTGNEQYF
once TRBJ1-5 NA TRBV6-6 TGTGCCAGCAGTTACTCGGACACCTTAAATCAGCCCCAGCATTTT CASSYSDTLNQPQHF
NA TRBJ2-1 TRBD2 TRBV30 TGTGCCTGGACTAGCGGGGGGACCTACAATGAGCAGTTCTTC CAWTSGGTYNEQFF
NA TRBJ2-7 NA TRBV29-1 TGCAGCGTTGAAGAATCGGGGGAAAGATACGAGCAGTACTTC CSVEESGERYEQYF
NA TRBJ2-2 NA TRBV5-1 TGCGCCAGCAGCTTGGGTAACGGGGGGCCCGCCGGGGAGCTGTTTTTT CASSLGNGGPAGELFF
NA TRBJ2-2 TRBD2 TRBV4-1 TGCGCCAGCAGCCAAGAGGCGAGTAGCGGGGCCGGGGAGCTGTTTTTT CASSQEASSGAGELFF
NA TRBJ1-2 TRBD1 TRBV7-9 TGTGCCAGCACCCGACAGGGGGCAGAGGATGGCTACACCTTC CASTRQGAEDGYTF
NA TRBJ2-5 NA TRBV5-1 TGCGCCAGCAGCTTGGGTGGGGCTTTACAAGAGACCCAGTACTTC CASSLGGALQETQYF
NA TRBJ2-7 NA TRBV7-8 TGTGCCAGCAGCTTGGGGGCCCTCCGGGACGAGCAGTACTTC CASSLGALRDEQYF
NA TRBJ2-5 TRBD1 TRBV5-1 TGCGCCAGCAGGTGGGACAGGGTGGAGACCCAGTACTTC CASRWDRVETQYF
NA TRBJ1-1 TRBD1 TRBV6-5 TGTGCCAGCAGTTACACAGGGGGCACTGAAGCTTTCTTT CASSYTGGTEAFF
NA TRBJ2-2 NA TRBV9 TGTGCCAGCAGCGTAGCAGGGAACACCGGGGAGCTGTTTTTT CASSVAGNTGELFF
NA TRBJ2-3 NA TRBV9 TGTGCCAGCAGCGTCTCCACGGGCACAGATACGCAGTATTTT CASSVSTGTDTQYF
NA TRBJ2-1 TRBD1 TRBV5-4 TGTGCCAGCAGCTTTGGACAGGTTGGCAATGAGCAGTTCTTC CASSFGQVGNEQFF
NA TRBJ1-6 NA TRBV3-1/TRBV3-2 TGTGCCAGCAGCCAAGCTGCAGGGGATTCACCCCTCCACTTT CASSQAAGDSPLHF
NA TRBJ2-7 NA TRBV12-3/TRBV12-4 TGTGCCAGCAGTGTACGCCGAGCCTACGAGCAGTACTTC CASSVRRAYEQYF
NA TRBJ2-7 TRBD1 TRBV6-5 TGTGCCAGCGTGGGACAGCTTTACGAGCAGTACTTC CASVGQLYEQYF
NA TRBJ1-1 TRBD1 TRBV6-6 TGTGCCAGCAGTCCGCCGGGGACAGCGGACACTGAAGCTTTCTTT CASSPPGTADTEAFF
NA TRBJ1-1 NA TRBV12-3/TRBV12-4 TGTGCCAGCCAGAAATGGACTGAAGCTTTCTTT CASQKWTEAFF